The source of this T cell receptor (beta chain) is a study of CD8 T cells in Susac syndrome. This CDR3 comprises 17 residues. Losses at the gene ends were 0 bases for V and 3 bases for J; bases not matched to a gene: 6. The germline gives CDR1 KGHSY, CDR2 FQNENV. When the RNA was reverse transcribed, random hexamers were used with an input of about 0.5 to 1 ug. The method of amplification for TCR beta CDR3 was immunoSEQ multiplex PCR, covering 54 Vbeta and 13 Jbeta. MiXCR was run by TCRdb on the immunoSEQ multiplex PCR reads, yielding one entry per CDR3 protein. This sample has around 180,000 distinct CDR3 sequences, with about 95% found just once. Sequencing of TCR beta was carried out in blood CD8+ and CD4+ T cells. Patients with stable or active relapsing-remitting disease, all of them treatment-naive, made up the multiple sclerosis controls. FACS was used to enrich TEMRA cells, whereas the CD8+ and CD4+ T cells were obtained by negative isolation.

The rearrangement uses TRBV16 and TRBJ1-5; 9 nucleotides align to TRBD1. The clonotype originates from a human donor with multiple sclerosis. Specimen: CD8+ T cells from PBMCs. The CDR3 is CASSQSGDRVLNQPQHF. Written as DNA, the CDR3 is TGTGCCAGCAGCCAATCGGGGGACAGGGTGCTCAATCAGCCCCAGCATTTT.